Below, 27 T cell receptor beta chains from the same sample are listed, as sequenced in a study of blood T cell repertoires in COVID-19. Some clones are missing from TCRdb's copy, which holds only in-frame ones; the method was immunoSEQ multiplex PCR. The data show fewer than 200,000 clones, about 85% seen once. The sample was peripheral blood. The receptors shown here come from a woman aged 80 or over with acute or convalescent COVID-19.

The gene calls are TRBV18 and TRBJ1-2; no clear D gene. V was pared by 0 bases and J by 5 bases, with 13 bases between. The CDR3 has 15 residues. The V gene's germline CDR1 is KGHSH and CDR2 LQKENI. CDR3 residues: CASSPPEVPGYGYTF. DNA of the CDR3: TGTGCCAGCTCACCACCGGAGGTTCCGGGATATGGCTACACCTTC.

Concerning this clone: The junction departs from germline at one end; a sequencing error may be responsible. The chain links TRBV11-2 to TRBJ2-5; TRBD1 is a possible D gene (5 bases). Germline V gene data show CDR1 as SGHAT and CDR2 as FQNNGV. CDR3 length: 11 amino acids. The chain's CDR3 is CASSLVGALHF. CDR3 bases: TGTGCCAGCAGCTTAGTAGGGGCTCTCCACTTC.

The chain carries TRBV27 and TRBJ2-6; unclear D gene. The CDR3 loop spans 14 amino acids. V lost 4 bases, J lost 0 bases, and 4 bases lay in between. The germline V gene has CDR1 MNHEY and CDR2 SMNVEV (reference sequence). The DNA of the CDR3 is TGTGCCAGCAGTTCGAGCTCTGGGGCCAACGTCCTGACTTTC. It yields the protein CASSSSSGANVLTF.

The rearrangement joins TRBV7-7 to TRBJ2-2; 10 nucleotides align to TRBD2. Germline CDR1 and CDR2: SSHAT and FNYEAQ (reference sequence). The V gene end was trimmed by 4 bases and the J gene end by 4 bases; junction bases not matched to a gene: 12. There are 18 residues in the CDR3. The chain's CDR3 is CASSSDPAGGPITGELFF. The CDR3 coding sequence is TGTGCCAGCAGCTCAGACCCAGCGGGAGGGCCAATCACCGGGGAGCTGTTTTTT.

The chain uses TRBV2 and TRBJ1-1; no reliable D call. Trimming took 6 bases from V and 3 from J, leaving 5 bases between them. Germline loops: CDR1 SNHLY, CDR2 FYNNEI. The CDR3 contains 11 residues. This chain's CDR3 is CASSPYTEAFF. As DNA, the CDR3 is TGTGCCAGCAGCCCATACACTGAAGCTTTCTTT.

This clone was counted at least ten times. CDR3 loop: CASRSGGTDTQYF. For the CDR3, the DNA is TGTGCCAGCAGGTCCGGGGGTACAGATACGCAGTATTTT. The chain recombines TRBV21-1 with TRBJ2-3; TRBD2 is the table's D call, not checked against the DNA. TRBV21-1 is deemed a pseudogene. The length of the CDR3 is 13 residues.

Only a few counts were recorded for this clone. The chain uses TRBV4-1 and TRBJ2-7; D is undetermined. The CDR3 totals 13 residues. Trimming stripped 2 bases from V and 7 bases from J, with 12 bases between. Germline V gives CDR1 MGHRA, CDR2 YSYEKL. CDR3 nucleotide sequence: TGCGCCAGCAGCCAAACTCATCTGAGGGAGCAGTACTTC. This gives the protein CASSQTHLREQYF.

The chain links TRBV6-5 to TRBJ1-1; TRBD1 matches at 8 bases. With V trimmed by 6 bases and J by 3 bases, 9 bases remained unmatched. Germline V gene data show CDR1 as MNHEY and CDR2 as SVGAGI. The CDR3 length is 15 residues. In DNA form, the CDR3 reads TGTGCCAGCAGGGGACAGGCGGGCAGAGACACTGAAGCTTTCTTT. This gives the protein CASRGQAGRDTEAFF.

The chain carries TRBV6-6 and TRBJ2-7, with D perhaps matching TRBD1 or TRBD2 (5 bases each). Germline lookup yields CDR1 MNHNY and CDR2 SVGAGI (reference sequence). With 10 bases removed from V and 1 base from J, the gap between germline ends came to 11 bases. The CDR3 sequence is 12 residues long. CDR3 nucleotide sequence: TGTGCCACCAGAGGGGCGTCCTACGAGCAGTACTTC. The encoded protein is CATRGASYEQYF.

The rearrangement joins TRBV6-5 to TRBJ1-1; D gene uncertain. Germline loops: CDR1 MNHEY, CDR2 SVGAGI. With 5 bases removed from V and 1 base from J, the gap between germline ends came to 8 bases. The CDR3 loop spans 13 amino acids. CDR3 sequence (DNA): TGTGCCAGCAGTCCCCCGCGGAACACTGAAGCTTTCTTT. Translation: CASSPPRNTEAFF.

J is TRBJ1-1 and V is TRBV5-4; TRBD1 is a possible D gene (6 bases). Trimming shortened V by 0 bases and J by 7 bases, and 7 bases separated the two germline ends. The V gene's germline CDR1 is SGHNT and CDR2 YYREEE (reference sequence). This CDR3 contains 12 residues. The CDR3 is CASSLEGGEAFF. CDR3 DNA: TGTGCCAGCAGCTTGGAAGGGGGTGAAGCTTTCTTT.

The chain recombines TRBV2 with TRBJ2-2; D unresolved. Between the trimmed V and J ends, which lost 0 bases and 5 bases, there was a span of 7 bases. The CDR3 totals 14 residues. Germline CDR1 SNHLY, CDR2 FYNNEI. The CDR3 spells CASSEARATGELFF. The CDR3 DNA reads TGTGCCAGCAGTGAAGCGAGAGCGACCGGGGAGCTGTTTTTT.

This sequence joins TRBV2 and TRBJ2-3; 8 bases match TRBD2. V lost 4 bases to trimming and J lost 1 base; unmatched junction nucleotides: 10. Germline V gene lookup returns CDR1 SNHLY and CDR2 FYNNEI. The CDR3 runs 17 residues. CDR3 protein: CASSGTSPESGTDTQYF. CDR3 DNA sequence: TGTGCCAGCAGTGGGACTAGCCCCGAGTCAGGCACAGATACGCAGTATTTT.

This chain joins TRBV5-4 and TRBJ1-6; 10 nucleotides match TRBD1. The germline gives CDR1 SGHNT, CDR2 YYREEE (reference sequence). This CDR3 contains 15 residues. V was pared by 3 bases and J by 7 bases, with 4 bases of the junction left unmatched. The CDR3 region has the DNA TGTGCCAGCAGCTACCCGGGACAGGGGAATTCACCCCTCCACTTT. Protein: CASSYPGQGNSPLHF.

V gene TRBV30 combines with J gene TRBJ1-1; 10 nucleotides line up with TRBD1. The CDR3 loop spans 14 amino acids. Germline lookup yields CDR1 GTSNPN and CDR2 SVGIG (reference sequence). Trimming took 1 base from V and 3 from J; bases not matched to a gene: 2. CDR3 loop: CAWSGQGAHTEAFF. CDR3 nucleotide sequence: TGTGCCTGGAGTGGACAGGGGGCGCACACTGAAGCTTTCTTT.

V gene TRBV5-6 combines with J gene TRBJ2-2; the D is unclear. Trimming stripped 3 bases from V and 1 base from J, with 4 bases between. Germline lookup yields CDR1 SGHDT and CDR2 YYEEEE. This CDR3 spans 13 amino acids. The CDR3 bases are TGTGCCAGCAGCTCTATGAACACCGGGGAGCTGTTTTTT. This sequence encodes CASSSMNTGELFF.

The V gene is TRBV3-1 (or the pseudogene TRBV3-2), the J gene TRBJ1-2; 7 nucleotides line up with TRBD1. Trimming cost V 4 bases and J 0 bases; bases outside gene matches: 8. The CDR3 sequence is 16 residues long. CDR1 and CDR2 from the germline V gene are LGHDT and YNNKEL (reference sequence). Written as DNA, the CDR3 is TGTGCCAGCAGCCCTAGGACAGGCCCAGCTAACTATGGCTACACCTTC. Residues: CASSPRTGPANYGYTF.

J is TRBJ1-5 and V is TRBV21-1; TRBD1, the table's D call, was not compared with the DNA. TRBV21-1 is a pseudogene. This CDR3 region has 16 residues. This CDR3 is CASSTGQIYSNQPQHF. CDR3 nucleotide sequence: TGTGCCAGCAGCACGGGACAGATTTATAGCAATCAGCCCCAGCATTTT.

This chain joins TRBV7-9 and TRBJ2-1; 10 positions agree with TRBD2. This CDR3 is built from 15 residues. CDR1 is SEHNR and CDR2 is FQNEAQ in the germline V gene (reference sequence). V shed 8 bases and J 5 bases; nucleotides not matched to a gene: 9. The CDR3 loop reads CASQLGLAVDNEQFF. As DNA, the CDR3 is TGTGCCAGCCAACTAGGACTAGCGGTCGACAATGAGCAGTTCTTC.

This clone was found once. J is TRBJ1-2 and V is TRBV20-1, with D perhaps TRBD1 (5 bases). This CDR3 is 14 amino acids long. Trimming took off 3 bases at V and 3 bases at J, with 14 bases between the two ends. Germline V CDR1 and CDR2: DFQATT, SNEGSKA (reference sequence). In DNA form, the CDR3 reads TGCAGTGCTAGTTTGGGCGCAGGGTACTATGGCTACACCTTC. The encoded protein is CSASLGAGYYGYTF.

This rearrangement joins TRBV6-5 to TRBJ2-1, with 8 bases identical to TRBD2. From germline, CDR1 is MNHEY and CDR2 SVGAGI. V gave up 4 bases and J gave up 5 bases; unmatched junction bases: 10. The CDR3 is made up of 16 amino acids. This chain's CDR3 is CASSFRTSTTHNEQFF. The CDR3 DNA follows: TGTGCCAGCAGTTTCAGGACTAGCACCACCCACAATGAGCAGTTCTTC.

The rearrangement links TRBV29-1 to TRBJ1-1; 9 bases fit TRBD1. The ends lost 7 bases at V and 4 bases at J; junction bases unmatched: 7. Germline CDR1 and CDR2: SQVTM and ANQGSEA. The CDR3 has 13 residues. The CDR3 region has the DNA TGCAGCGCCTGGACAGGGGAGGGCACTGAAGCTTTCTTT. Its translation: CSAWTGEGTEAFF.

The V gene is TRBV7-8, the J gene TRBJ2-2; 11 bases are shared with TRBD2. The germline CDR1 and CDR2 sequences are SGHVS and FQNEAQ. The length of the CDR3 is 15 residues. The V segment lost 2 bases and the J segment 10 bases; nucleotides outside the gene matches: 6. Here the CDR3 reads CASSLKLAGVVELFF. The CDR3 coding sequence is TGTGCCAGCAGCTTAAAACTAGCGGGAGTGGTGGAGCTGTTTTTT.

The chain has TRBV12-5 and TRBJ2-1; 8 bases are shared with TRBD2. This CDR3 has 16 residues. V shed 0 bases and J 4 bases; nucleotides not matched to a gene: 5. The V gene's germline CDR1 is LGHNT and CDR2 FRNRAP. CDR3 bases: TGTGCTAGTGGTTTGGTGGGCGGGAGGCGGTACAATGAGCAGTTCTTC. It encodes CASGLVGGRRYNEQFF.

This chain links TRBV19 with TRBJ1-1; the D gene is possibly TRBD1 (6 bases). Trimming took 5 bases from V and 10 from J, leaving 20 bases between them. The V gene's germline CDR1 is LNHDA and CDR2 SQIVND (reference sequence). The CDR3 totals 14 residues. The CDR3 DNA sequence: TGTGCCAGTAGTTCCAGTGGGGGACATCATGGAGCTTTCTTT. Translated: CASSSSGGHHGAFF.

The chain links TRBV7-2 to TRBJ1-2; the D is unclear. Trimming left V 8 bases short and J 0 bases short, with 16 bases between. The CDR3 covers 15 residues. Germline V gene data show CDR1 as SGHTA and CDR2 as FQGNSA. CDR3 amino acids: CASGSPGPSNYGYTF. The CDR3 coding sequence is TGTGCCAGCGGATCCCCGGGTCCCTCTAACTATGGCTACACCTTC.

The genes are TRBV9 and TRBJ2-6, with a possible D match to TRBD2 (6 bases). CDR1 SGDLS and CDR2 YYNGEE come from the germline V gene. This CDR3 spans 17 amino acids. The germline V and J ends were trimmed by 0 bases and 2 bases, with 12 bases remaining between them. This CDR3 is CASSVDAGLTGANVLTF. CDR3 nucleotides: TGTGCCAGCAGCGTAGACGCGGGACTTACTGGGGCCAACGTCCTGACTTTC.